Described below is a single T cell receptor (beta chain) sequence and its context. Its specificity is not known. The sample comes from a study of shared clonotypes between healthy human individuals. As for the study in general: Two female and a few male donors aged 18 to 49 were enrolled. Study observations and caveats: In a few donors, roughly 5.2% of naive CD4 clonotypes appeared in common. Non-shared clonotypes had lower generation probabilities than those shared by all four donors.

TCRdb's table, derived via immunoSEQ multiplex PCR, lists solely in-frame clones and lacks some. This sample has around 2.3 million clones, with more than 90% found just once. The study separated CD4+ cells into CD45RA+ naive and CD45RA-negative memory subsets. The germline V gene has CDR1 KGHSH and CDR2 LQKENI. The CDR3 totals 14 residues. V was trimmed by 2 bases and J by 2 bases, leaving 7 bases between them. The source of this sequence is a young man in good health. The gene calls are TRBV18 and TRBJ2-4; D gene ambiguous. Specimen: naive CD4+ T cells sorted from blood. As to subset: CD45RA+ positively selected. CDR3 DNA sequence: TGTGCCAGCTCACCAGAGGTTACCAAAAACATTCAGTACTTC. It translates to CASSPEVTKNIQYF.